The 13 T cell receptor beta chains below come from one sample, sequenced in a study of T cell responses to AZD1222 COVID-19 vaccine. Assay: immunoSEQ multiplex PCR; the TCRdb copy retains only in-frame clones and omits some. The table has approximately 50,000 clones, 70% to 90% seen once. The input for sequencing was peripheral blood, taken 28 days after the second AZD1222 dose. These receptors were collected from an adult who received the AZD1222 COVID-19 vaccine.

CDR3 protein: CASRGASSYNEQFF. DNA for the CDR3: TGTGCCAGTAGAGGTGCAAGCTCCTACAATGAGCAGTTCTTC. The chain combines TRBV19 with TRBJ2-1; D is unresolved. The germline V gene has CDR1 LNHDA and CDR2 SQIVND (reference sequence). The CDR3 consists of 14 residues. The germline V and J ends were trimmed by 6 bases and 0 bases, with 9 bases remaining between them.

V and J are TRBV9 and TRBJ2-2, with 15 bases that match TRBD2. CDR1 and CDR2 (germline): SGDLS, YYNGEE. V lost 0 bases and J lost 4; bases outside the gene matches: 4. CDR3 length: 18 residues. The CDR3 here is CASSVGTSGRAVTGELFF. The CDR3 DNA is TGTGCCAGCAGCGTAGGGACTAGCGGGAGGGCCGTCACCGGGGAGCTGTTTTTT.

This chain connects TRBV27 to TRBJ1-1, with 7 bases matching TRBD1. Germline assignment: CDR1 MNHEY and CDR2 SMNVEV (reference sequence). The CDR3 runs to 13 residues. After removal of 5 bases from V and 8 bases from J, the junction contained 8 bases not matched to a gene. The CDR3 DNA reads TGTGCCAGCAGTCCCTTAGGACAGGCAGAAGCTTTCTTT. This sequence encodes CASSPLGQAEAFF.

The chain has TRBV4-2 and TRBJ1-2, with 7 bases aligning to TRBD1. The CDR3 length is 19 residues. The germline gives CDR1 LGHNA, CDR2 YNFKEQ. V was clipped by 1 base and J by 2 bases; unmatched bases: 16. CDR3 protein: CASSQGWATGSSSNYGYTF. CDR3 DNA sequence: TGTGCCAGCAGCCAAGGGTGGGCGACAGGGAGCAGTTCAAACTATGGCTACACCTTC.

The chain employs TRBV7-2 and TRBJ1-2, with D tentatively TRBD1 (5 bases). This CDR3 spans 14 amino acids. Between the trimmed V and J ends, which lost 5 bases and 4 bases, there was a span of 14 bases. Germline CDR1 and CDR2: SGHTA and FQGNSA. CDR3 protein: CASSPLGGGYGYTF. CDR3 DNA: TGTGCCAGCAGCCCCCTGGGGGGGGGCTATGGCTACACCTTC.

The chain carries TRBV11-1 and TRBJ1-2; 9 bases are a match to TRBD1. Germline assignment: CDR1 SGHAT and CDR2 FQDESV (reference sequence). The CDR3 covers 15 residues. V trimming: 5 bases; J trimming: 2 bases; junction bases outside the gene matches: 6. As DNA, the CDR3 is TGTGCCAGCAGCCAGGGACAGGGAGGAAACTATGGCTACACCTTC. Translating gives CASSQGQGGNYGYTF.

Here the CDR3 DNA reads TGTGCCAGCAGCGGGCTACAGGGGACATGGGACACTGAAGCTTTCTTT. Translation: CASSGLQGTWDTEAFF. The chain joins TRBV9 to TRBJ1-1; 7 positions agree with TRBD1. J was trimmed by 3 bases and V by 3 bases; bases with no gene match: 11. This CDR3 has 16 amino acids. Per the germline V gene, CDR1 is SGDLS and CDR2 is YYNGEE. Full variable domain (remainder filled in from reference TRBV9 and TRBJ1-1): DSGVTQTPKHLITATGQRVTLRCSPRSGDLSVYWYQQSLDQGLQFLIQYYNGEERAKGNILERFSAQQFPDLHSELNLSSLELGDSALYFCASSGLQGTWDTEAFFGQGTRLTVV.

The sample holds one count of this clone. J is TRBJ2-7 and V is TRBV11-3; D possibly corresponds to TRBD1 (5 bases). Germline V gene data show CDR1 as SGHNT and CDR2 as YENEEA. V lost 6 bases and J lost 3, with 12 bases in between. CDR3 length equals 13 residues. CDR3 nucleotide sequence: TGTGCCAGCAGTTTTCTCCAGGGCTACGAGCAGTACTTC. Its protein is CASSFLQGYEQYF. Based on the CDR3 plus reference TRBV11-3 and TRBJ2-7, the full variable domain is EAGVVQSPRYKIIEKKQPVAFWCNPISGHNTLYWYLQNLGQGPELLIRYENEEAVDDSQLPKDRFSAERLKGVDSTLKIQPAELGDSAVYLCASSFLQGYEQYFGPGTRLTVT.

This chain links TRBV3-1 (or the pseudogene TRBV3-2) with TRBJ2-2; tentative D call: TRBD2 (5 bases). The V end lost 3 bases, the J end lost 4 bases, and 18 bases lay between the germline ends. The CDR3 contains 17 residues. Germline V gene lookup returns CDR1 LGHDT and CDR2 YNNKEL (reference sequence). The CDR3 reads CASSQPPAGWGTGELFF. The CDR3 DNA sequence: TGTGCCAGCAGCCAGCCCCCGGCGGGCTGGGGCACCGGGGAGCTGTTTTTT.

The V gene is TRBV19, the J gene TRBJ1-2; TRBD1 is a possible D gene (5 bases). There are 13 residues in the CDR3. Looked up from germline, CDR1 is LNHDA and CDR2 is SQIVND (reference sequence). The V gene lost 4 bases and the J gene lost 3 bases, with 9 bases spanning the gap. The CDR3 DNA follows: TGTGCCAGTAGTAATGGGGGGTACTATGGCTACACCTTC. Residues: CASSNGGYYGYTF.

The J gene is TRBJ1-4, the V gene TRBV7-9, with a possible D match to TRBD1 (5 bases). Germline CDR1 reads SEHNR; CDR2 reads FQNEAQ (reference sequence). Trimming pared 5 bases from V and 8 bases from J, leaving 15 bases between. The CDR3 extends over 14 amino acids. CDR3 amino acids: CASSPRGWREKLFF. The CDR3 DNA reads TGTGCCAGCAGCCCCCGGGGCTGGCGCGAAAAACTGTTTTTT.

The J gene is TRBJ2-7, the V gene TRBV2; D uncertain. This CDR3 comprises 12 residues. The V gene's germline CDR1 is SNHLY and CDR2 FYNNEI. V gave up 6 bases and J gave up 2 bases, with 8 bases separating them. The CDR3 is CASRDPTYEQYF. CDR3 DNA sequence: TGTGCCAGCAGGGACCCGACCTACGAGCAGTACTTC. Using reference TRBV2 and TRBJ2-7 for the parts outside the CDR3, the full variable domain is EPEVTQTPSHQVTQMGQEVILRCVPISNHLYFYWYRQILGQKVEFLVSFYNNEISEKSEIFDDQFSVERPDGSNFTLKIRSTKLEDSAMYFCASRDPTYEQYFGPGTRLTVT.

This chain joins TRBV24-1 and TRBJ2-5; TRBD1 agrees at 9 bases. The CDR3 extends over 15 amino acids. Germline assignment: CDR1 KGHDR and CDR2 SFDVKD. The J segment lost 6 bases and the V segment lost 4 bases, leaving 8 bases of the junction unmatched. This CDR3 reads CATSDPGQGRQTQYF. In DNA, the CDR3 is TGTGCCACCAGTGACCCGGGACAGGGAAGGCAGACCCAGTACTTC.